The subject of this entry is one TCR beta chain. This clonotype was observed a handful of times. This clone's antigen is unknown. The sample holds no much larger clone one base away, and base qualities are not on file. The sample originates from a study of response to subunit inactivated influenza vaccine listed by TCRdb under 2018. Study-wide context: Deep quantitative profiling of the T cell receptor repertoire was used in the study to follow responses to a trivalent subunit inactivated influenza vaccine.

Deletion took 10 bases off V and 2 bases off J, with a span of 14 bases between the germline ends. The germline V gene gives CDR1 as MNHNS and CDR2 as SASEGT. There are 13 amino acids in the CDR3, from cysteine to phenylalanine inclusive. CDR3 DNA only is kept here, 39 bases in frame from base 1. Library preparation was by RT-PCR. Sequencing used an Illumina HiSeq 2500. TCRdb took the public reads, trimmed them with fastp at Q25, ran MiXCR for clone calling and kept in-frame beta chains. Identical CDR3 protein sequences are pooled into one entry, listed with their most common genes and DNA. The sample table contains about 520,000 distinct CDR3 sequences; only one count was recorded for 25% of them. The ten most abundant clones make up 1.5% to 2% of the sample. The investigation overall reported the following: The authors suggested that each seasonal influenza vaccination may recruit only a limited number of new T cells.

Sequenced material: CD4+ T cells sorted from PBMCs, taken more than 4 days after vaccination. The rearranged chain carries TRBV6-1 and TRBJ2-5; TRBD2 could be the D gene, as 6 bases match. The TCR originated in a middle-aged man who received an inactivated influenza vaccine. Donor details come from another sample of the same person, matched by shared clones. The DNA sequence follows: TGTGCCACCGGGACGGGGGTGCAAGAGACCCAGTACTTC. This yields the protein CATGTGVQETQYF.